The rows below give T cell receptor beta chains drawn from one sample of a study of T-cell memory formation after mild COVID-19. One entry per CDR3 protein results from TCRdb running MiXCR on the 5' RACE reads. Here the sample spans about 300,000 distinct CDR3 sequences, approximately 19% being singletons. Sequencing used PBMCs or a T cell subset sorted from them (not recorded which). These receptors originate from a man between 18 and 29 years old who had mild COVID-19 (a few samples of this study predate the infection). Cell type and time point are not known. CDR3s include the opening cysteine and the closing phenylalanine or tryptophan. The D gene is left open where the match is weak. The size field is filled for only some rows; it gives once, few, many or a size class.

size	V	J	D	DNA	CDR3
NA	TRBV27	TRBJ2-3	NA	TGTGCCAGCAGTTCTGGGCTAACCAGAGCAGATACGCAGTATTTT	CASSSGLTRADTQYF
NA	TRBV5-1	TRBJ2-3	NA	TGCGCCACCCGGCCGGGTGGGACAGATACGCAGTATTTT	CATRPGGTDTQYF
NA	TRBV27	TRBJ2-3	NA	TGTGCCAGCAGTCCGTCAGGGTTCACGCAGTATTTT	CASSPSGFTQYF
once	TRBV9	TRBJ1-3	TRBD1	TGTGCCAGCAGCTCCGGGACAGGGAACGGAAACACCATATATTTT	CASSSGTGNGNTIYF
few	TRBV20-1	TRBJ1-5	NA	TGCAGTGCTAGAGAGCAGAGTTTTGGCAATCAGCCCCAGCATTTT	CSAREQSFGNQPQHF
NA	TRBV5-6	TRBJ2-1	NA	TGTGCCAGCAGCTTGGGGCAGGCATACAATGAGCAGTTCTTC	CASSLGQAYNEQFF
NA	TRBV20-1	TRBJ1-2	TRBD1	TGCAGTGCTAGGCAACCAGGGGGTGGCTACACCTTC	CSARQPGGGYTF
NA	TRBV29-1	TRBJ2-3	NA	TGCAGCGTTGAAGGGACCAACACAGATACGCAGTATTTT	CSVEGTNTDTQYF
NA	TRBV23-1	TRBJ2-6	TRBD1	TGCGCCAGCAATCGACAGGGGGCATGGGATGGGGCCAACGTCCTGACTTTC	CASNRQGAWDGANVLTF
many	TRBV12-3/TRBV12-4	TRBJ2-7	NA	TGTGCCAGCAGTTCTGGTGGCGAGCAGTACTTC	CASSSGGEQYF
few	TRBV4-2	TRBJ2-7	NA	TGTGCCAGCAGCCAAGATTTACACGGGACGGTCCTTATCCAGTACTTC	CASSQDLHGTVLIQYF
few	TRBV29-1	TRBJ2-7	NA	TGCAGCGTTGATGCGGGCTACGAGCAGTACTTC	CSVDAGYEQYF
many	TRBV4-2	TRBJ2-7	NA	TGTGCCAGCAGCCCCAGGGGGGTGGGCGACGAGCAGTACTTC	CASSPRGVGDEQYF
NA	TRBV16	TRBJ1-1	NA	TGTGCCAGCAACCGGGGCGGGTCCAGCACTGAAGCTTTCTTT	CASNRGGSSTEAFF
NA	TRBV6-5	TRBJ1-2	NA	TGTGCCAGCAGTTACGACAGTAACCACTATGGCTACACCTTC	CASSYDSNHYGYTF
few	TRBV12-3/TRBV12-4	TRBJ2-3	TRBD2	TGTGCCAGCAGTTTATGGGGGGGTCAGGCAGATACGCAGTATTTT	CASSLWGGQADTQYF
NA	TRBV20-1	TRBJ2-7	NA	TGCAGTGCTAGTCTCCCAGGGACCTACGAGCAGTACTTC	CSASLPGTYEQYF
NA	TRBV7-9	TRBJ1-1	NA	TGTGCCAGCACCCAACTCAGGGAGTACACTGAAGCTTTCTTT	CASTQLREYTEAFF
NA	TRBV12-3/TRBV12-4	TRBJ1-5	NA	TGTGCCAGCATAAGCGGAGAACTGACTAGCAATCAGCCCCAGCATTTT	CASISGELTSNQPQHF
NA	TRBV5-1	TRBJ1-6	NA	TGCGCCAGCAGCTTCGGGCAGGGCGTTAGCTCACCCCTCCACTTT	CASSFGQGVSSPLHF
NA	TRBV4-2	TRBJ1-5	NA	TGTGCCGGCAGCCAAGAATTGGGAGACAACAATCAGCCCCAGCATTTT	CAGSQELGDNNQPQHF
NA	TRBV29-1	TRBJ1-2	NA	TGCAGCATAAAGTCTAACTATGGCTACACCTTC	CSIKSNYGYTF
NA	TRBV20-1	TRBJ1-5	NA	TGCAGTGCTGCGTCCCGGGTTTCCAATCAGCCCCAGCATTTT	CSAASRVSNQPQHF
once	TRBV4-3	TRBJ2-1	NA	TGCGCCAGTCCCCCTTCGTCATACAATGAGCAGTTCTTC	CASPPSSYNEQFF
many	TRBV4-2	TRBJ2-3	NA	TGTGCCAGCAGCCAGTACACGGCCACAGATACGCAGTATTTT	CASSQYTATDTQYF
NA	TRBV20-1	TRBJ2-7	NA	TGCAGTGCTAGAGAACGGAGGGGGCCCCTCGAGCAGTACTTC	CSARERRGPLEQYF
NA	TRBV18	TRBJ1-4	TRBD1	TGTGCCAGCTCCCACCGGGACAGGCTCTTTGAAAAACTGTTTTTT	CASSHRDRLFEKLFF
NA	TRBV5-1	TRBJ2-7	TRBD1	TGCGCCAGCAGCTCGGGACAGGGGGGCTACGAGCAGTACTTC	CASSSGQGGYEQYF
few	TRBV7-3	TRBJ2-2	NA	TGTGCCAGCAGTCTTCACAGTGCTGGGAACACCGGGGAGCTGTTTTTT	CASSLHSAGNTGELFF
once	TRBV6-2/TRBV6-3	TRBJ2-3	NA	TGTGCCAGCAACCCACTGGGGTACACAGATACGCAGTATTTT	CASNPLGYTDTQYF
NA	TRBV27	TRBJ1-1	NA	TGTGCCAGCAGTTTACAGAGCTGGAACACTGAAGCTTTCTTT	CASSLQSWNTEAFF
NA	TRBV24-1	TRBJ1-6	NA	TGTGCCACCAGGGTAGCCTCCTATAATTCACCCCTCCACTTT	CATRVASYNSPLHF